This passage covers 16 T cell receptor beta chains from one sample sequenced in a study of shared clonotypes between healthy human individuals (dated by TCRdb to 2018 to 2020). Libraries were prepared through the immunoSEQ multiplex PCR assay. TCRdb stores this immuneACCESS table with in-frame sequences only. Part of the clones is absent; in the studies checked, under half of the shortfall reflects unresolved V genes, and no reason is known for the rest. Recorded for this sample are fewer than 1 million clones; about 96% of them occurred a single time. The ten biggest clones cover under 0.3% of the sample. CD8 naive samples were CD45RO-negative cells positively selected for CCR7, giving a CD45RA+CCR7+ population that excluded TemRA cells. Sequences were obtained from naive CD8+ T cells sorted from blood. What the cell subset or site label conveys for this sample: CD45RA+CCR7+. The source is a man aged 25 to 40 in good health.

This rearrangement joins TRBV13 to TRBJ2-3; 10 bases fit TRBD2. The ends lost 5 bases at V and 2 bases at J; junction bases unmatched: 7. The V gene's germline CDR1 is PRHDT and CDR2 FYEKMQ (reference sequence). This CDR3 is 16 amino acids long. CDR3 sequence reads: CASSPVGTSDTDTQYF. Written as DNA, the CDR3 is TGTGCCAGCAGCCCGGTCGGGACTAGCGACACAGATACGCAGTATTTT.

The gene calls are TRBV29-1 and TRBJ2-2; D is ambiguous. The V end lost 7 bases, the J end lost 7 bases, and 13 bases lay between the germline ends. This CDR3 region has 12 residues. Germline CDR1 reads SQVTM; CDR2 reads ANQGSEA. CDR3: CSALLLGGELFF. The CDR3 bases are TGCAGCGCCCTCCTTTTAGGCGGGGAGCTGTTTTTT.

Comment on this clone: The identical CDR3 is also encoded by other nucleotide sequences in the sample. The chain recombines TRBV18 with TRBJ1-1, with D hard to call. The germline V gene has CDR1 KGHSH and CDR2 LQKENI. V gave up 3 bases and J gave up 7 bases, with 6 bases separating them. The CDR3 is 11 amino acids. The CDR3 region is CASSPGLEAFF. For the CDR3, the DNA is TGTGCCAGCTCACCGGGCCTTGAAGCTTTCTTT.

This clone was counted a single time. The rearrangement uses TRBV29-1 and TRBJ2-7; no firm D call. Per germline, CDR1 SQVTM and CDR2 ANQGSEA. The CDR3 spans 11 residues. V gave up 2 bases and J gave up 3 bases, with 5 bases separating them. The CDR3 spells CSVESSYEQYF. The CDR3 region has the DNA TGCAGCGTTGAAAGCAGCTACGAGCAGTACTTC.

There are a few counts of this clone. The chain is built from TRBV13 and TRBJ2-1, with a possible D match to TRBD2 (6 bases). The germline gives CDR1 PRHDT, CDR2 FYEKMQ (reference sequence). This CDR3 has 14 amino acids. Trimming stripped 5 bases from V and 12 bases from J, with 20 bases between. DNA for the CDR3: TGTGCCAGCAGCCCAACGGTTGGGCGGGAATTGCAGTTCTTC. Its translation is CASSPTVGRELQFF.

The rearrangement links TRBV6-6 to TRBJ1-2, with D hard to call. The germline V gene encodes CDR1 MNHNY and CDR2 SVGAGI (reference sequence). This CDR3 spans 13 amino acids. Trimming left V 6 bases short and J 2 bases short, with 10 bases between. This CDR3 is CASSPTTNYGYTF. In DNA, the CDR3 is TGTGCCAGCAGCCCTACTACCAACTATGGCTACACCTTC.

The CDR3 loop reads CASGLVQGREGAYNEQFF. In nucleotides, the CDR3 is TGTGCTAGTGGTTTGGTACAGGGGAGGGAGGGCGCCTACAATGAGCAGTTCTTC. This chain joins TRBV12-5 and TRBJ2-1; TRBD1 or TRBD2 may be the D gene (7 bases each). Germline V gene lookup returns CDR1 LGHNT and CDR2 FRNRAP. V shed 0 bases and J shed 2 bases, with 17 bases lying between them. This CDR3 contains 18 residues. Complete variable domain (other parts from reference TRBV12-5 and TRBJ2-1): DARVTQTPRHKVTEMGQEVTMRCQPILGHNTVFWYRQTMMQGLELLAYFRNRAPLDDSGMPKDRFSAEMPDATLATLKIQPSEPRDSAVYFCASGLVQGREGAYNEQFFGPGTRLTVL.

V is TRBV27 and J is TRBJ2-7; D may correspond to TRBD1 or TRBD2 (5 bases each). CDR1 and CDR2 (germline): MNHEY, SMNVEV (reference sequence). The CDR3 has 15 residues. The V end was cut by 4 bases, the J end by 5 bases, with 18 bases between. CDR3 nucleotides: TGTGCCAGCAGTTCCCTCCTTAGGGGAGACGACGAGCAGTACTTC. Amino acids: CASSSLLRGDDEQYF.

This clone was detected once. The chain links TRBV7-9 to TRBJ1-2, with 11 bases identical to TRBD1. The CDR3 runs to 15 residues. Germline loops: CDR1 SEHNR, CDR2 FQNEAQ (reference sequence). Losses at the gene ends were 6 bases for V and 6 bases for J; bases not matched to a gene: 9. The CDR3 sequence: CASSYNGQGADGYTF. CDR3 in DNA: TGTGCCAGCAGTTACAACGGACAGGGGGCGGATGGCTACACCTTC.

The chain is built from TRBV11-1 and TRBJ1-1, with D hard to call. The V gene lost 0 bases and the J gene lost 2 bases, with 10 bases spanning the gap. CDR3 length: 15 residues. Germline V gene data show CDR1 as SGHAT and CDR2 as FQDESV (reference sequence). The CDR3: CASSLAPAVNTEAFF. Here the CDR3 DNA reads TGTGCCAGCAGCTTAGCGCCGGCAGTTAACACTGAAGCTTTCTTT.

This clone is a singleton in its sample. The gene calls are TRBV27 and TRBJ2-7; the D gene could be TRBD1 or TRBD2 (6 bases each). Looked up from germline, CDR1 is MNHEY and CDR2 is SMNVEV (reference sequence). The V end lost 11 bases, the J end lost 9 bases, and 17 bases lay between the germline ends. The CDR3 has 11 residues. The CDR3 reads CAAEGDCGQYF. CDR3 bases: TGTGCCGCAGAGGGGGACTGCGGGCAGTACTTC.

In this sample, this clone turned up once. This chain links TRBV7-2 with TRBJ2-1, with D hard to call. The CDR3 contains 13 residues. Deletions cut 4 bases from V and 9 bases from J, with 13 bases between. Germline V gene lookup returns CDR1 SGHTA and CDR2 FQGNSA. CDR3 sequence: CASSSPNRSEQFF. The CDR3 DNA reads as TGTGCCAGCAGCTCCCCCAACCGGAGTGAGCAGTTCTTC.

The chain joins TRBV10-3 to TRBJ2-1; D unresolved. The CDR3 contains 13 residues. Germline V CDR1 and CDR2: ENHRY, SYGVKD. V shed 5 bases and J shed 4 bases, with 9 bases lying between them. The CDR3 sequence: CAISPTTYNEQFF. For the CDR3, the DNA is TGTGCCATCAGTCCGACAACTTACAATGAGCAGTTCTTC.

The chain couples TRBV7-9 to TRBJ2-7, with D uncertain. Germline CDR1 and CDR2: SEHNR and FQNEAQ (reference sequence). This CDR3 spans 13 amino acids. V lost 5 bases and J lost 7, with 15 bases in between. The chain's CDR3 is CASSPPARSEQYF. DNA for the CDR3: TGTGCCAGCAGCCCCCCCGCCAGGAGTGAGCAGTACTTC.

The rearrangement links TRBV19 to TRBJ2-1; TRBD2 might be the D (6 bases). The CDR3 extends over 15 amino acids. The V and J ends lost 1 base and 2 bases respectively, with 9 bases between them. Germline V gives CDR1 LNHDA, CDR2 SQIVND (reference sequence). The CDR3: CASSIVREPYNEQFF. The CDR3 nucleotides read TGTGCCAGTAGTATAGTACGGGAGCCCTACAATGAGCAGTTCTTC.

J is TRBJ1-5 and V is TRBV27, with D hard to call. Germline CDR1 MNHEY, CDR2 SMNVEV (reference sequence). CDR3 length: 16 amino acids. V was clipped by 7 bases and J by 2 bases, with 18 bases between them. The CDR3 sequence: CASIPLTGIGNQPQHF. The DNA for the CDR3 is TGTGCCAGCATTCCCCTAACCGGCATCGGCAATCAGCCCCAGCATTTT.